Below, 5 T cell receptor beta chains from the same sample are listed, as sequenced in a study of blood T cell repertoires in COVID-19. Sequenced by immunoSEQ multiplex PCR; TCRdb stores in-frame clones only, minus some. The sample consists of approximately 220,000 clones, under 90% of them appearing once. The specimen was peripheral blood. These receptors were taken from a woman aged 40 to 50 with active or convalescent COVID-19.

This chain uses TRBV29-1 with TRBJ1-5; 7 nucleotides line up with TRBD1. This CDR3 is built from 13 residues. Germline lookup yields CDR1 SQVTM and CDR2 ANQGSEA. Trimming cost V 7 bases and J 0 bases; bases outside gene matches: 3. The CDR3 DNA follows: TGCAGCGCCAGGGGGGATAGCAATCAGCCCCAGCATTTT. This sequence encodes CSARGDSNQPQHF.

The chain carries TRBV28 and TRBJ1-1, with TRBD1 as a possible D gene (5 bases). There are 14 residues in the CDR3. CDR1 MDHEN and CDR2 SYDVKM come from the germline V gene. Trimming took off 3 bases at V and 3 bases at J, with 11 bases between the two ends. The CDR3 loop is CASSLTAKYTEAFF. The CDR3 coding sequence is TGTGCCAGCAGTTTGACAGCAAAATACACTGAAGCTTTCTTT.

The gene calls are TRBV27 and TRBJ1-5; D might be TRBD1 (6 bases). The CDR3 totals 16 residues. V lost 2 bases to trimming and J lost 3 bases, with 14 bases between them. The V gene's germline CDR1 is MNHEY and CDR2 SMNVEV (reference sequence). This chain's CDR3 is CASSLQGPQYNQPQHF. The DNA of the CDR3 is TGTGCCAGCAGTTTACAGGGGCCGCAGTACAATCAGCCCCAGCATTTT.

This clone was observed once. The V call is TRBV10-2, the J call TRBJ2-1, with a weak D call TRBD2 (6 bases). V was shortened by 4 bases and J by 5 bases, with 12 bases between the two germline ends. The germline gives CDR1 WSHSY, CDR2 SAAADI. The CDR3 is 14 residues long. CDR3 nucleotide sequence: TGCGCCAGCAGTGGAACGGGACTCCACAATGAGCAGTTCTTC. Translated, it gives CASSGTGLHNEQFF.

In DNA, the CDR3 is TGTGCCAGCAGTGCCGTCCCGGGGAATGGCTACACCTTC. It translates to CASSAVPGNGYTF. The rearrangement links TRBV12-3 or TRBV12-4 to TRBJ1-2; D is ambiguous. The germline V and J ends were trimmed by 5 bases and 6 bases, with 13 bases remaining between them. The CDR3 is 13 amino acids.